What follows describes a single T cell receptor beta chain. Its specificity is not known. There are 16 residues in the CDR3. The ends lost 3 bases at V and 6 bases at J; junction bases unmatched: 12. Germline lookup yields CDR1 SGHKS and CDR2 YYEKEE (reference sequence). The record originates from a study of Tregs in tolerant kidney transplant recipients. The assay was immunoSEQ multiplex PCR, and TCRdb's table has in-frame clones only and misses some. The sample shows tens of thousands of clones, roughly 96% of them seen only once. The V and J genes are TRBV5-5 and TRBJ2-7; TRBD1 aligns across 10 bases. This sequence was found in a human donor in good health. The sequencing sample was made of Tregs from blood cultured with allogeneic cells. The CDR3 sequence is CASSWGLGTGAFEQYF. In DNA, the CDR3 is TGTGCCAGCAGCTGGGGGCTTGGGACAGGGGCGTTCGAGCAGTACTTC.